Presented here are 13 T cell receptor beta chains from one specimen sequenced in a study of PD-1 blockade in classical Hodgkin lymphoma (dated by TCRdb to 2018 to 2020). Receptor libraries were prepared by the immunoSEQ multiplex PCR assay. The source is immuneACCESS, and TCRdb retained only in-frame sequences with V and J called. Part of the clones is not carried over; for the studies checked, unresolved V genes explain less than half of this, and the remainder is unexplained. The sample table lists fewer than 65,000 clones, roughly nine tenths of them with a count of one. The biggest ten clones account for approximately 9.8% of the sample. Explained via the paper, the time point label denotes: cycle 1 day 1 (C1D1), immediately before nivolumab initiation. Every trial patient had relapsed following autologous stem cell transplantation, and prior brentuximab vedotin exposure was what differed among cohorts A, B and C.

The sample consisted of peripheral blood mononuclear cells (PBMCs), taken at baseline. These receptors were taken from a human donor with classical Hodgkin lymphoma.

V usage is TRBV7-9 and J usage is TRBJ2-7; no firm D call. Trimming left V 4 bases short and J 6 bases short, with 19 bases between. CDR1 and CDR2 (germline): SEHNR, FQNEAQ (reference sequence). The CDR3 sequence is 15 residues long. The chain's CDR3 is CASSSRTALWSEQYF. DNA of the CDR3: TGTGCCAGCAGCTCGAGGACGGCTCTCTGGTCCGAGCAGTACTTC. The variable domain in full, with the rest retrieved from reference TRBV7-9 and TRBJ2-7, is DTGVSQNPRHKITKRGQNVTFRCDPISEHNRLYWYRQTLGQGPEFLTYFQNEAQLEKSRLLSDRFSAERPKGSFSTLEIQRTEQGDSAMYLCASSSRTALWSEQYFGPGTRLTVT.

The rearrangement joins TRBV18 to TRBJ2-5, with a weak D call TRBD1 (5 bases). This CDR3 has 15 residues. Per germline, CDR1 KGHSH and CDR2 LQKENI. Trimming removed 3 bases from V and 1 base from J, with 12 bases in between. Written as DNA, the CDR3 is TGTGCCAGCTCACCGCGTCGACAGTCCCAAGAGACCCAGTACTTC. It codes for CASSPRRQSQETQYF.

The chain combines TRBV27 with TRBJ2-1, with TRBD1 as a possible D gene (5 bases). The CDR3 is 16 amino acids. The V end lost 3 bases, the J end lost 0 bases, and 12 bases lay between the germline ends. The germline V gene encodes CDR1 MNHEY and CDR2 SMNVEV (reference sequence). The DNA for the CDR3 is TGTGCCAGCAGTTTTACGGACAAGAGCTCCTACAATGAGCAGTTCTTC. Its protein is CASSFTDKSSYNEQFF.

The gene calls are TRBV5-4 and TRBJ2-1; maybe TRBD2 (7 bases). The germline gives CDR1 SGHNT, CDR2 YYREEE (reference sequence). Trimming took off 3 bases at V and 2 bases at J, with 15 bases between the two ends. This CDR3 region has 16 residues. CDR3 amino acids: CASSSGGQRTYNEQFF. CDR3 coding DNA: TGTGCCAGCAGCTCGGGGGGCCAGCGGACCTACAATGAGCAGTTCTTC.

The V gene is TRBV18, the J gene TRBJ2-6; D is perhaps TRBD2 (5 bases). Between the trimmed V and J ends, which lost 2 bases and 0 bases, there was a span of 11 bases. Per germline, CDR1 KGHSH and CDR2 LQKENI. The CDR3 has 17 amino acids. The CDR3 region has the DNA TGTGCCAGCTCACCATATTTGGGAGACTCTGGGGCCAACGTCCTGACTTTC. Its translation: CASSPYLGDSGANVLTF.

This chain connects TRBV2 to TRBJ2-4; no definite D call. The CDR3 loop spans 14 amino acids. The V end was cut by 7 bases, the J end by 1 base, with 11 bases between. The germline V gene has CDR1 SNHLY and CDR2 FYNNEI. CDR3 coding DNA: TGTGCCAGCACTTCGGTGCCGGCCAAAAACATTCAGTACTTC. This encodes CASTSVPAKNIQYF.

This clone was observed once. V is TRBV28 and J is TRBJ2-7; TRBD2 might be the D (5 bases). Trimming stripped 3 bases from V and 6 bases from J, with 21 bases between. The CDR3 covers 16 residues. Germline V gives CDR1 MDHEN, CDR2 SYDVKM. The CDR3 loop is CASSLGFSGALREQYF. The DNA of the CDR3 is TGTGCCAGCAGTTTGGGTTTCAGCGGAGCCCTACGCGAGCAGTACTTC.

The chain has TRBV7-2 and TRBJ2-6, with TRBD2 identical over 7 bases. V lost 7 bases, J lost 0 bases, and 6 bases stayed unmatched. The CDR3 runs to 16 residues. The V gene's germline CDR1 is SGHTA and CDR2 FQGNSA. This chain's CDR3 is CASKRDTFSGANVLTF. Written as DNA, the CDR3 is TGTGCCAGCAAGCGGGATACCTTCTCTGGGGCCAACGTCCTGACTTTC.

The V call is TRBV10-1, the J call TRBJ2-3; 14 bases are a match to TRBD2. Trimming cost V 4 bases and J 1 base; bases outside gene matches: 7. CDR1 is WNHNN and CDR2 is SYGVQD in the germline V gene (reference sequence). This CDR3 is 18 amino acids long. The CDR3, as DNA: TGCGCCAGCAGTGGGGGGACTAGCGGGAGCGTGGGCACAGATACGCAGTATTTT. This codes for CASSGGTSGSVGTDTQYF.

V gene TRBV7-8 combines with J gene TRBJ2-5, with 8 nucleotides matching TRBD2. The V gene's germline CDR1 is SGHVS and CDR2 FQNEAQ. The ends lost 4 bases at V and 2 bases at J; junction bases unmatched: 12. This CDR3 is built from 17 residues. CDR3 amino acids: CASSSPLERESQETQYF. CDR3 DNA sequence: TGTGCCAGCAGCTCACCCCTTGAGCGGGAGTCGCAAGAGACCCAGTACTTC. Using reference TRBV7-8 and TRBJ2-5 for the parts outside the CDR3, the full variable domain is GAGVSQSPRYKVAKRGQDVALRCDPISGHVSLFWYQQALGQGPEFLTYFQNEAQLDKSGLPSDRFFAERPEGSVSTLKIQRTQQEDSAVYLCASSSPLERESQETQYFGPGTRLLVL.

This sequence joins TRBV5-1 and TRBJ1-4, with 9 bases aligning to TRBD1. V dropped 2 bases and J dropped 10; count of bases not matched to a gene: 12. The CDR3 has 16 amino acids. Per germline, CDR1 SGHRS and CDR2 YFSETQ. The CDR3 region is CASSLSTGGEKGKLFF. The CDR3 coding sequence is TGCGCCAGCAGCTTAAGTACAGGGGGCGAGAAAGGAAAACTGTTTTTT.

There are a few counts of this clone. The genes are TRBV7-9 and TRBJ2-3; 10 bases agree with TRBD1. The V gene's germline CDR1 is SEHNR and CDR2 FQNEAQ (reference sequence). The CDR3 runs 15 residues. J gave up 4 bases and V 6 bases, and 7 bases lay outside the gene matches. CDR3 region: CASRPDRGLADTQYF. The CDR3 DNA reads as TGTGCCAGCAGACCGGACAGGGGGTTAGCAGATACGCAGTATTTT. The full variable domain, in which reference TRBV7-9 and TRBJ2-3 provide the parts outside the CDR3, is DTGVSQNPRHKITKRGQNVTFRCDPISEHNRLYWYRQTLGQGPEFLTYFQNEAQLEKSRLLSDRFSAERPKGSFSTLEIQRTEQGDSAMYLCASRPDRGLADTQYFGPGTRLTVL.

Turning to this clone: A single base separates this from a much larger clone, so it may be a read error. The chain employs TRBV7-3 and TRBJ1-1, with D unresolved. Looked up from germline, CDR1 is SGHTA and CDR2 is FQGTGA. Trimming took off 2 bases at V and 1 base at J, with 5 bases between the two ends. The CDR3 runs to 13 residues. The CDR3 DNA sequence: TGTGCCAGCAGCTTAGAGGGGAACACTGAAGCTTTCTTT. This codes for CASSLEGNTEAFF.